This TCR beta chain was profiled in a study of OX40 agonist ivuxolimab in advanced cancers. Here immunoSEQ multiplex PCR was the method, and the copy in TCRdb shows in-frame clones only, minus some. The data contain under 80,000 clones, around 87% of them singletons. Individuals having autoimmune disease history or systemic immunosuppression were not enrolled. The sampling schedule covered blood at baseline, cycle 4 day 1, and cycle 7 day 1. The CDR3 is made up of 15 amino acids. Germline CDR1 and CDR2: SEHNR and FQNEAQ (reference sequence). V shed 1 base, J shed 9 bases, and the junction held 5 bases outside the gene matches. The sample holds a few counts of this clone.

This specimen consisted of CD4+ or CD8+ T cells sorted from blood, obtained in a trial of the OX40 agonist ivuxolimab. The sequence was collected from an adult with an advanced solid tumor such as melanoma, head and neck, liver or kidney cancer. This chain uses TRBV7-9 with TRBJ1-6; 8 bases align to TRBD1. CDR3: CASSLGQGAVSPLHF. CDR3 DNA: TGTGCCAGCAGCTTAGGGCAGGGGGCTGTTTCACCCCTCCACTTT.